The 14 T cell receptor beta chains listed next were all sequenced from one sample in a study of cytomegalovirus exposure and HLA in healthy donors. The PCR ran on 60 Vbeta and 13 Jbeta primers. This table comes from immunoSEQ multiplex PCR, and its TCRdb copy is limited to in-frame clones, with some not included. The table has approximately 110,000 clones, 65% to 90% seen once. The sequenced sample consisted of PBMCs. The receptors were gathered from a man aged 25-45 years in good health and CMV-seropositive.

This rearrangement joins TRBV29-1 to TRBJ2-7; D perhaps matches TRBD1 (5 bases). This CDR3 contains 12 residues. The germline V gene encodes CDR1 SQVTM and CDR2 ANQGSEA. Trimming cost V 6 bases and J 1 base, with 10 bases left between them. CDR3 loop: CSVQRQSYEQYF. DNA for the CDR3: TGCAGCGTACAGAGACAGTCCTACGAGCAGTACTTC.

CDR3 in amino acids: CSVRGSGGAGETQYF. As DNA, the CDR3 is TGCAGCGTTAGGGGTAGCGGGGGGGCCGGAGAGACCCAGTACTTC. The chain has TRBV29-1 and TRBJ2-5, with 11 positions matching TRBD2. The V segment lost 5 bases and the J segment 4 bases; nucleotides outside the gene matches: 9. The CDR3 extends over 15 amino acids. CDR1 and CDR2 (germline): SQVTM, ANQGSEA.

The V call is TRBV5-1, the J call TRBJ2-5; D might be TRBD2 (5 bases). The CDR3 has 14 residues. Germline CDR1 reads SGHRS; CDR2 reads YFSETQ. V was trimmed by 2 bases and J by 4 bases, leaving 12 bases between them. The CDR3 sequence: CASSFGREGETQYF. The CDR3 coding sequence is TGCGCCAGCAGCTTCGGACGGGAAGGAGAGACCCAGTACTTC.

This chain links TRBV5-1 with TRBJ1-1; 9 bases match TRBD1. Trimming cost V 0 bases and J 6 bases; bases outside gene matches: 15. The CDR3 length is 18 residues. CDR1 and CDR2 (germline): SGHRS, YFSETQ. The CDR3 DNA sequence: TGCGCCAGCAGCTTGGTGGCGGGGACAGGGAGCACTCTCCCTGAAGCTTTCTTT. This sequence encodes CASSLVAGTGSTLPEAFF.

The table lists this clone with a count of one. The chain combines TRBV5-6 with TRBJ1-1; TRBD1 aligns across 7 bases. Looked up from germline, CDR1 is SGHDT and CDR2 is YYEEEE. The CDR3 has 13 amino acids. V dropped 4 bases and J dropped 2; count of bases not matched to a gene: 2. Here the CDR3 reads CASSRGRNTEAFF. Here the CDR3 DNA reads TGTGCCAGCAGCAGGGGGCGTAACACTGAAGCTTTCTTT.

The V gene is TRBV5-1, the J gene TRBJ2-7, with 9 bases fitting TRBD1. Looked up from germline, CDR1 is SGHRS and CDR2 is YFSETQ. CDR3 length: 16 residues. V trimming: 4 bases; J trimming: 2 bases; junction bases outside the gene matches: 10. The CDR3 coding sequence is TGCGCCAGCAGCAGTGCGACCCGGACAGGGGCCTACGAGCAGTACTTC. This sequence encodes CASSSATRTGAYEQYF.

The V call is TRBV5-4, the J call TRBJ2-7; D might be TRBD2 (7 bases). The CDR3 length is 14 residues. V was trimmed by 5 bases and J by 4 bases, leaving 16 bases between them. Germline loops: CDR1 SGHNT, CDR2 YYREEE (reference sequence). The CDR3 loop is CASSLLGGRYEQYF. The CDR3 nucleotides read TGTGCCAGCAGTCTGCTCGGGGGGCGGTACGAGCAGTACTTC.

The rearrangement joins TRBV4-3 to TRBJ1-2; D gene unclear. Trimming cost V 3 bases and J 6 bases, with 17 bases left between them. There are 15 residues in the CDR3. Germline values: CDR1 LGHNA, CDR2 YSLEER. The CDR3 nucleotides are TGCGCCAGCAGCCATCGTTCACCTATAGGAGATGGCTACACCTTC. Its translation: CASSHRSPIGDGYTF.

This CDR3 is CASSLALPGQQETQYF. The CDR3 DNA reads as TGTGCCAGCAGCTTAGCGCTACCGGGACAGCAAGAGACCCAGTACTTC. The chain has TRBV7-6 and TRBJ2-5, with TRBD1 matching over 7 bases. V was clipped by 0 bases and J by 2 bases; unmatched bases: 6. The CDR3 loop spans 16 amino acids. Germline values: CDR1 SGHVS, CDR2 FNYEAQ.

The J gene is TRBJ1-6, the V gene TRBV11-2; D is possibly TRBD1 (6 bases). The CDR3 spans 15 residues. V lost 6 bases, J lost 7 bases, and 16 bases lay in between. Germline V CDR1 and CDR2: SGHAT, FQNNGV. The CDR3, as DNA: TGTGCCAGCAGTTCGGGCAGGGGTCAAAATTCACCCCTCCACTTT. It yields the protein CASSSGRGQNSPLHF.

The chain carries TRBV6-1 and TRBJ1-3, with D hard to call. V was clipped by 6 bases and J by 2 bases, with 14 bases between them. CDR1 is MNHNS, CDR2 SASEGT, per germline. CDR3 length: 15 residues. CDR3 protein: CASSRMTGTGNTIYF. As DNA, the CDR3 is TGTGCCAGCAGCCGAATGACGGGAACTGGAAACACCATATATTTT.

This clone was counted a few times. The V gene is TRBV5-4, the J gene TRBJ2-5; 7 nucleotides agree with TRBD1. This CDR3 is 14 amino acids long. The trim removed 3 bases at V and 4 bases at J, leaving 6 bases unmatched. From germline, CDR1 is SGHNT and CDR2 YYREEE (reference sequence). This chain's CDR3 is CASSSQGRVETQYF. CDR3 nucleotide sequence: TGTGCCAGCAGCTCACAGGGGCGGGTAGAGACCCAGTACTTC.

The rearrangement joins TRBV5-8 to TRBJ1-3; a possible D gene is TRBD1 (5 bases). Per the germline V gene, CDR1 is SGHTS and CDR2 is YDEGEE. The CDR3 contains 14 residues. Trimming removed 1 base at V and 2 bases at J, with 7 bases between. CDR3 sequence: CASSLTGAGNTIYF. In nucleotides, the CDR3 is TGTGCCAGCAGCTTGACAGGAGCTGGAAACACCATATATTTT. The whole variable domain, filled in from reference TRBV5-8 and TRBJ1-3, reads EAGVTQSPTHLIKTRGQQATLRCSPISGHTSVYWYQQALGLGLQFLLWYDEGEERNRGNFPPRFSGRQFPNYSSELNVNALELEDSALYLCASSLTGAGNTIYFGEGSWLTVV.

The J gene is TRBJ1-1, the V gene TRBV5-6; TRBD1 matches at 7 bases. In germline, CDR1 is SGHDT, CDR2 YYEEEE. The J segment lost 3 bases and the V segment lost 3 bases, leaving 5 bases of the junction unmatched. CDR3 length equals 14 residues. In nucleotides, the CDR3 is TGTGCCAGCAGCTCACCCCAGGGGGACACTGAAGCTTTCTTT. Its protein is CASSSPQGDTEAFF.